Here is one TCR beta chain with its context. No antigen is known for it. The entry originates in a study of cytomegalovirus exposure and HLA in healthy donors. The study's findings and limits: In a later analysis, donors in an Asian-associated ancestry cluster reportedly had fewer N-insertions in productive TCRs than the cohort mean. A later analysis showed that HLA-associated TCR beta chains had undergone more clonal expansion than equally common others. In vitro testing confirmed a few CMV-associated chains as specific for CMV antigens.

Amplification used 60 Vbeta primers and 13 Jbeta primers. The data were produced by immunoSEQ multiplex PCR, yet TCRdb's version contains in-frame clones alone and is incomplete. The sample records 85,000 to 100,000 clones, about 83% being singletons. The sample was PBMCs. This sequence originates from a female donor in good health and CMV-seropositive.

The CDR3: CASSWQGYYGYTF. In DNA, the CDR3 is TGTGCCAGCAGCTGGCAGGGTTACTATGGCTACACCTTC. The chain recombines TRBV7-9 with TRBJ1-2; weak D call: TRBD1 (5 bases). In germline, CDR1 is SEHNR, CDR2 FQNEAQ (reference sequence). The CDR3 is made up of 13 amino acids. The V gene lost 4 bases and the J gene lost 3 bases, with 9 bases spanning the gap.